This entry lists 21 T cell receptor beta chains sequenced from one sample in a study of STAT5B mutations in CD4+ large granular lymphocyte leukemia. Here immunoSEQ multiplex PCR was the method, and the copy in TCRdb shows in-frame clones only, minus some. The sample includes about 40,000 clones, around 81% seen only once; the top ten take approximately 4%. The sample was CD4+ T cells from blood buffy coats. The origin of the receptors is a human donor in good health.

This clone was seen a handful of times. The CDR3 bases are TGTGCCAGCAGCCAAGAATCCCGGGAGGGTGAAGCTTTCTTT. Amino acids: CASSQESREGEAFF. V gene TRBV4-2 combines with J gene TRBJ1-1; D is ambiguous. Trimming took 0 bases from V and 7 from J, leaving 12 bases between them. Germline V gene data show CDR1 as LGHNA and CDR2 as YNFKEQ. The CDR3 is 14 amino acids.

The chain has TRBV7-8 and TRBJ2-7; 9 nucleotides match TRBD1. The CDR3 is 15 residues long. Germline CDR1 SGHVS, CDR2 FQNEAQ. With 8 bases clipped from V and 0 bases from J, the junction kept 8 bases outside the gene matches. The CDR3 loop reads CASPTGQGISYEQYF. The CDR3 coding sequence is TGTGCCAGCCCGACCGGACAGGGGATCTCCTACGAGCAGTACTTC.

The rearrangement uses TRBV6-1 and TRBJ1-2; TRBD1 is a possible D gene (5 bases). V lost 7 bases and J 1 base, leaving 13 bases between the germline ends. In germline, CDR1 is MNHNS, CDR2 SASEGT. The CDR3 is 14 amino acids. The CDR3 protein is CASTERGLNYGYTF. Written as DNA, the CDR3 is TGTGCCAGCACTGAGAGGGGCCTTAACTATGGCTACACCTTC.

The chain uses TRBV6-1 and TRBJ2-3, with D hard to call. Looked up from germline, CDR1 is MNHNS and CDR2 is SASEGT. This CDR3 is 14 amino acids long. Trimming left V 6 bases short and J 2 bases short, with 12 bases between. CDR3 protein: CASSPAPSTDTQYF. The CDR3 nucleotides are TGTGCCAGCAGCCCCGCGCCCTCCACAGATACGCAGTATTTT.

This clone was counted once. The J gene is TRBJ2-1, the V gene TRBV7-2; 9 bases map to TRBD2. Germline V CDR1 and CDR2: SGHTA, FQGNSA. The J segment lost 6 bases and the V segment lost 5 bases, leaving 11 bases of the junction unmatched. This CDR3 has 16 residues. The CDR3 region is CASSDRRAGGANEQFF. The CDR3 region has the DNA TGTGCCAGCAGCGACCGACGTGCGGGAGGGGCCAATGAGCAGTTCTTC.

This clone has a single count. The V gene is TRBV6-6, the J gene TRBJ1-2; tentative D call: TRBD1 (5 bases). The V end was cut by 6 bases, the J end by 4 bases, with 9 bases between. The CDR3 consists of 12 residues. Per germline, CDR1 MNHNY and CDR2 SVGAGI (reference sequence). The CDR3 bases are TGTGCCAGCAGCGGGACCCTCTATGGCTACACCTTC. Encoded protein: CASSGTLYGYTF.

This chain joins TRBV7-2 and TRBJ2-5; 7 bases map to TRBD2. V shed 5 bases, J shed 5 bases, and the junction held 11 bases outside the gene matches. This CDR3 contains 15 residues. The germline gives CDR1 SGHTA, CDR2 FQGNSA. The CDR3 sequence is CASSRPGGSGETQYF. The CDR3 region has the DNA TGTGCCAGCAGCCGACCTGGCGGGAGCGGCGAGACCCAGTACTTC.

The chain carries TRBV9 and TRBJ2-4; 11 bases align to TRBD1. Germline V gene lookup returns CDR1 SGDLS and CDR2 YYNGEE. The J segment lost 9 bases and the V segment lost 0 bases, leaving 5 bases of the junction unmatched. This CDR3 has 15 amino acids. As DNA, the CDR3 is TGTGCCAGCAGCGTAGAGCCCGGGACAGGGGGCATTCAGTACTTC. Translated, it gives CASSVEPGTGGIQYF.

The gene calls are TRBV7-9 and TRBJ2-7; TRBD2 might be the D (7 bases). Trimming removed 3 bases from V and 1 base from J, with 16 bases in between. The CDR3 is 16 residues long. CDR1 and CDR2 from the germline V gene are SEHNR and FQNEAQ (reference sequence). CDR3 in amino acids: CASSLLGGAASYEQYF. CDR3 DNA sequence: TGTGCCAGCAGCTTGCTAGGGGGGGCTGCATCCTACGAGCAGTACTTC.

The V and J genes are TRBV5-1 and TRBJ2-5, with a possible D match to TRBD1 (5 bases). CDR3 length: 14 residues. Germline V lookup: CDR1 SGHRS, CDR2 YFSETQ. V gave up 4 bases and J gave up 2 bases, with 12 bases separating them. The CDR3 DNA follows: TGCGCCAGCAGCCTAGGACAATTACAAGAGACCCAGTACTTC. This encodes CASSLGQLQETQYF.

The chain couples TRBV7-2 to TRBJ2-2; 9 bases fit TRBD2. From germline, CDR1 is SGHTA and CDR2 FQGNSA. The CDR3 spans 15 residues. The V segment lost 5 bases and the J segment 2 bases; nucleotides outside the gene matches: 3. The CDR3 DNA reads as TGTGCCAGCAGCCCGACTAGCGGAAACACCGGGGAGCTGTTTTTT. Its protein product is CASSPTSGNTGELFF. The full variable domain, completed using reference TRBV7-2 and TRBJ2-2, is GAGVSQSPSNKVTEKGKDVELRCDPISGHTALYWYRQSLGQGLEFLIYFQGNSAPDKSGLPSDRFSAERTGGSVSTLTIQRTQQEDSAVYLCASSPTSGNTGELFFGEGSRLTVL.

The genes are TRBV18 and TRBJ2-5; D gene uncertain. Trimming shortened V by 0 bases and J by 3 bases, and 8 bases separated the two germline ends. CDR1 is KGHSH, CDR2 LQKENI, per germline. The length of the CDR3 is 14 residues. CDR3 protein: CASSPPSGEETQYF. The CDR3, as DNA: TGTGCCAGCTCACCACCCTCCGGAGAAGAGACCCAGTACTTC.

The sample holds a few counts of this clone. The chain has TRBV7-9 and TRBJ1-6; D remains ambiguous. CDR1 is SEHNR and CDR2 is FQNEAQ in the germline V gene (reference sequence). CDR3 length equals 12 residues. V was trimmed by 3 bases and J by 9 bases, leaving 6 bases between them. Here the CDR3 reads CASSFDGSPLHF. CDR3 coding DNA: TGTGCCAGCAGCTTTGACGGTTCACCCCTCCACTTT.

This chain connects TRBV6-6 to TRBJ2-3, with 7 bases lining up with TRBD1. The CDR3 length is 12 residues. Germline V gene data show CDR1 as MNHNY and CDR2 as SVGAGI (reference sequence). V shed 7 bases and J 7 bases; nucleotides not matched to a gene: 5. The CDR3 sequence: CASTEGANTQYF. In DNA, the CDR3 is TGTGCCAGCACTGAGGGGGCGAATACGCAGTATTTT.

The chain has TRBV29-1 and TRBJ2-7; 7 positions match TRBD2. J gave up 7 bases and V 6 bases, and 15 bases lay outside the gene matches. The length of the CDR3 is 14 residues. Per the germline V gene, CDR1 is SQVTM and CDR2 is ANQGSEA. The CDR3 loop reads CSVSSGPGGWEQYF. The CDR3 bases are TGCAGCGTATCTTCCGGCCCCGGGGGGTGGGAGCAGTACTTC.

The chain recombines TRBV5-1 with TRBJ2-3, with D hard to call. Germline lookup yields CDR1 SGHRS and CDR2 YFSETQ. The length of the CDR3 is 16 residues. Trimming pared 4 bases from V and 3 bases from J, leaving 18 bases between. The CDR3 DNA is TGCGCCAGCAGCCCACCATCGACCCTCGCAACAGATACGCAGTATTTT. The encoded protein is CASSPPSTLATDTQYF.

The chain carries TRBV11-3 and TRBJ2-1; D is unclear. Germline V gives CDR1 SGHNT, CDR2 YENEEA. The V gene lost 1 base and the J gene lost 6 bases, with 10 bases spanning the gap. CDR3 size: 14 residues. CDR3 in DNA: TGTGCCAGCAGCTTAGGAAGAGGCTCCAATGAGCAGTTCTTC. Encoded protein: CASSLGRGSNEQFF.

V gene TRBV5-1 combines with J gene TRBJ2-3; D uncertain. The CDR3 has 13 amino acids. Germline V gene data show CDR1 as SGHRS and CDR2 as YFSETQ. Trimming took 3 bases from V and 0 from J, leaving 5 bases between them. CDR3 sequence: CASSSISTDTQYF. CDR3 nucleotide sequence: TGCGCCAGCAGCTCCATCAGCACAGATACGCAGTATTTT.

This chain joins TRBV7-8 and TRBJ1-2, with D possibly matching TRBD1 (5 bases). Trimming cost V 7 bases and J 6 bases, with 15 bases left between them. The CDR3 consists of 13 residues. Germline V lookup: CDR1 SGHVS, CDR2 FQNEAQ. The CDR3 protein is CASTAGEPDGYTF. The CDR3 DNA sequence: TGTGCCAGCACCGCGGGGGAACCCGATGGCTACACCTTC.

The CDR3 DNA reads TGCGCCAGCAGCCTCGATGGACAGGTTTCGAACACTGAAGCTTTCTTT. It is translated as CASSLDGQVSNTEAFF. The chain combines TRBV5-1 with TRBJ1-1; 7 bases map to TRBD1. The CDR3 runs to 16 residues. V trimming: 4 bases; J trimming: 1 base; junction bases outside the gene matches: 10. Germline-derived CDR1 and CDR2 are SGHRS and YFSETQ. Variable domain in full (rest from reference TRBV5-1 and TRBJ1-1): KAGVTQTPRYLIKTRGQQVTLSCSPISGHRSVSWYQQTPGQGLQFLFEYFSETQRNKGNFPGRFSGRQFSNSRSEMNVSTLELGDSALYLCASSLDGQVSNTEAFFGQGTRLTVV.

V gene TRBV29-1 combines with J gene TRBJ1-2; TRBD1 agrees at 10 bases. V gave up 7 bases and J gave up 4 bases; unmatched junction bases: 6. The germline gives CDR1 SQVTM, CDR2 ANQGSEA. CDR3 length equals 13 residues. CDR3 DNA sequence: TGCAGCGCCGGGACAGGGGTGGGCTATGGCTACACCTTC. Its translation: CSAGTGVGYGYTF.